This T cell receptor beta chain was observed in a study of regulatory T cells in long-lasting Graves disease. Study outcomes and limitations: Among samples with persistent disease, TRBV28, TRBJ1-2 and TRBJ2-5 were favored. More public clonotypes were shared by persistent patients (around 2,500) than by new patients (about 1,000). Graves' patients with persistent disease showed TCR diversity lower than patients newly diagnosed.

This CDR3 comprises 16 residues. Trimming pared 0 bases from V and 1 base from J, leaving 12 bases between. Germline loops: CDR1 LNHNV, CDR2 YYDKDF (reference sequence). There are a few counts of this clonotype. Its specificity is unknown. Time point meaning: persistent/refractory GD, antithyroid drugs over 5 years with positive TRAb. PBMCs were the source of the RNA used for TCR sequencing. Construction of the TCR beta libraries employed iRepertoire HTBI primers in conjunction with Arm-PCR of CDR3 regions. Per the study methods: Analysis of the samples identified approximately 63 TRBV and roughly 13 TRBJ segments. TCRdb redid the calling of the multiplex PCR reads with MiXCR, one entry per CDR3 protein. TCRdb's processing, not the study's, gives the V and J calls here. Of roughly 700,000 distinct CDR3 sequences listed, 30% are singletons.

The rearrangement links TRBV15 to TRBJ2-5; weak D call: TRBD2 (5 bases). The TCR was taken from a female donor with Graves disease. Sequenced here: peripheral blood mononuclear cells (PBMCs), sampled when the disease was refractory, from a patient treated with antithyroid drugs. This CDR3 is CATSRDWMGSQETQYF. The CDR3 nucleotides read TGTGCCACCAGCAGAGATTGGATGGGGAGCCAAGAGACCCAGTACTTC.